This note documents a single T cell receptor (beta chain) sequence. Its target is not known. The entry originates in a study of lymphopenia after photon versus proton radiotherapy. Study-wide results and limits: Photon-treated patients lost naive T cells and TCR diversity; proton-treated stayed stable. After lymphocyte nadir, photon-treated repertoires showed oligoclonal expansion, especially CD8+ Temra.

V lost 2 bases, J lost 4 bases, and 8 bases lay in between. From germline, CDR1 is SGDLS and CDR2 YYNGEE. This CDR3 region has 13 residues. The assay was immunoSEQ multiplex PCR, and TCRdb's table has in-frame clones only and misses some. The data contain approximately 45,000 clones, approximately 85% of them seen just once; the ten biggest clones take up around 2.2%. The receptor was derived from a man in his forties with gastric cancer. The chain couples TRBV9 to TRBJ2-3; weak D call: TRBD2 (5 bases). The starting material was peripheral blood, obtained from a patient treated with photon-based radiotherapy. For the CDR3, the DNA is TGTGCCAGCAGCGTTCGGGATGCAGATACGCAGTATTTT. It encodes CASSVRDADTQYF.